This T cell receptor beta chain was identified in a study of patients and donors after allogeneic stem cell transplantation. The CDR3 loop spans 16 amino acids. CDR1 is KGHSH and CDR2 is LQKENI in the germline V gene. Between the trimmed V and J ends, which lost 2 bases and 10 bases, there was a span of 21 bases. TCRdb used MiXCR to reprocess the RT-PCR reads, holding one entry per CDR3 protein. The profile shows about 410,000 distinct CDR3 sequences, 16% of them singletons. The genes are TRBV18 and TRBJ2-1; weak D call: TRBD2 (6 bases). The sample consisted of blood, either unsorted or a sorted T cell fraction (not recorded which). The clonotype originates from a human donor who was either an allogeneic HSCT recipient or a stem cell or donor lymphocyte infusion donor (not recorded which). It is not recorded whose cells these are; they may come from a transplant donor. The CDR3 here is CASSPSMGGITQEQFF. CDR3 bases: TGTGCCAGCTCACCATCTATGGGGGGAATTACTCAGGAGCAGTTCTTC. The whole variable domain, remainder taken from reference TRBV18 and TRBJ2-1, is NAGVMQNPRHLVRRRGQEARLRCSPMKGHSHVYWYRQLPEEGLKFMVYLQKENIIDESGMPKERFSAEFPKEGPSILRIQQVVRGDSAAYFCASSPSMGGITQEQFFGPGTRLTVL.